The clone carrying this TCR beta chain was detected only a few times. Its antigen is currently unknown. The data derive from a study of Graves' ophthalmopathy and Graves' hyperthyroidism. General study results and limits: Progression of ophthalmopathy was predicted by the model with about 67% sensitivity and around 72% specificity.

The study amplified TCR beta CDR3 regions using RNA transcripts. Investigators did first-round RT-PCR with HTBI primers, then second-round multiplex PCR. MiXCR, run by TCRdb on the multiplex PCR reads, gives a single entry per CDR3 protein. Here the sample spans 600,000 to 950,000 distinct CDR3 sequences, 40% being singletons. CDR3 size: 15 residues. After removal of 2 bases from V and 5 bases from J, the junction contained 3 bases not matched to a gene. The V and J genes are TRBV12-3 or TRBV12-4 and TRBJ2-7; 13 bases agree with TRBD2. The sequenced sample was peripheral blood. The source of this sequence is an adult man with Graves' ophthalmopathy. The CDR3 sequence: CASSLWTSGGHEQYF. The CDR3 DNA reads as TGTGCCAGCAGTTTATGGACTAGCGGGGGTCACGAGCAGTACTTC.